This T cell receptor beta chain was identified during a study of patients and donors after allogeneic stem cell transplantation. V shed 2 bases and J shed 0 bases, with 7 bases lying between them. Germline lookup yields CDR1 SEHNR and CDR2 FQNEAQ (reference sequence). The CDR3 is made up of 15 amino acids. TCRdb re-called the RT-PCR reads through MiXCR, storing one row per CDR3 protein. Of over 130,000 distinct CDR3 sequences listed, approximately 37% are singletons. The chain is built from TRBV7-9 and TRBJ1-4; no definite D call. Sequencing used blood, either unsorted or a sorted T cell fraction (not recorded which). The clonotype was recovered from a human donor who was either an allogeneic HSCT recipient or a stem cell or donor lymphocyte infusion donor (not recorded which). It is not recorded whose cells these are; they may come from a transplant donor. The DNA for the CDR3 is TGTGCCAGCAGCTTACCGTTGGCAACTAATGAAAAACTGTTTTTT. Protein product: CASSLPLATNEKLFF.